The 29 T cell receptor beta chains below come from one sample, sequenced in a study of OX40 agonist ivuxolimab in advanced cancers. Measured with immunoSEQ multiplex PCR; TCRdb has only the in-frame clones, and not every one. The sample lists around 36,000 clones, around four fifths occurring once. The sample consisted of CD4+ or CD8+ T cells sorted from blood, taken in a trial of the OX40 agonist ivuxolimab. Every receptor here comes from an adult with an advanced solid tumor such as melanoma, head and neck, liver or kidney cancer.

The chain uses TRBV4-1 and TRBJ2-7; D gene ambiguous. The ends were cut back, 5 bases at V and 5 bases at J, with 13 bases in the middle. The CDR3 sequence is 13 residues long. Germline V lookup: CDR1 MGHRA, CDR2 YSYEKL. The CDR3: CASSSLPGNEQYF. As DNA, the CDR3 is TGCGCCAGCAGCTCTCTGCCTGGAAACGAGCAGTACTTC.

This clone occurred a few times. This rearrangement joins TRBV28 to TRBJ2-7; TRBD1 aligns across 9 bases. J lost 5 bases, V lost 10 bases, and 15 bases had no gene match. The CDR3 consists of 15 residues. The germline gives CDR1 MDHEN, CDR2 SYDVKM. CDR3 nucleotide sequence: TGTGCCACCGACCCACAGGGGGCGCTCAGGGACGAGCAGTACTTC. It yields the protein CATDPQGALRDEQYF.

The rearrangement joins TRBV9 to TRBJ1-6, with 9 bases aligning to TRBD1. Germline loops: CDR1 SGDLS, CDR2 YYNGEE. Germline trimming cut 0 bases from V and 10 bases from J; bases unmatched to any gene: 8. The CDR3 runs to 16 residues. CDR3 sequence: CASSVARDRAGSPLHF. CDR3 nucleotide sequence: TGTGCCAGCAGCGTAGCGAGGGACAGGGCAGGGTCACCCCTCCACTTT. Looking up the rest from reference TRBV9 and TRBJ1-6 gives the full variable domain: DSGVTQTPKHLITATGQRVTLRCSPRSGDLSVYWYQQSLDQGLQFLIQYYNGEERAKGNILERFSAQQFPDLHSELNLSSLELGDSALYFCASSVARDRAGSPLHFGNGTRLTVT.

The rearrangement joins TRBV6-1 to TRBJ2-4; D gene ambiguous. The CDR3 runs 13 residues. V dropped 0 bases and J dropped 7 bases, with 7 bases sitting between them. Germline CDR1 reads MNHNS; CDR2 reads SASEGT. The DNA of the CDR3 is TGTGCCAGCAGTGAAGCGGTGGGGAACATTCAGTACTTC. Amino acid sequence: CASSEAVGNIQYF.

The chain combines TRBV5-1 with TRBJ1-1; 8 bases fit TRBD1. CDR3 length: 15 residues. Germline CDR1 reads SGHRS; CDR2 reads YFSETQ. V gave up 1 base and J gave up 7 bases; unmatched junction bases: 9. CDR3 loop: CASSLWGQARGEAFF. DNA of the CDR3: TGCGCCAGCAGCTTGTGGGGACAGGCCCGAGGTGAAGCTTTCTTT.

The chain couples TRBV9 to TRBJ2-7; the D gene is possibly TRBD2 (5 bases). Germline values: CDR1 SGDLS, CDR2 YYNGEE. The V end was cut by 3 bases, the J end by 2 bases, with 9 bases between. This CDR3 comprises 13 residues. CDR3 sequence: CASSAGVAYEQYF. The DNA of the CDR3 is TGTGCCAGCAGCGCCGGGGTGGCCTACGAGCAGTACTTC.

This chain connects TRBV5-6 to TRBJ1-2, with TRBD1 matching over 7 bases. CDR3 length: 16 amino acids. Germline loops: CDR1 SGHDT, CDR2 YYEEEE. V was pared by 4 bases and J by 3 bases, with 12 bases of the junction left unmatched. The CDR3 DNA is TGTGCCAGCAGCCCCTTATACAGGGGTTCTGACTATGGCTACACCTTC. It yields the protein CASSPLYRGSDYGYTF.

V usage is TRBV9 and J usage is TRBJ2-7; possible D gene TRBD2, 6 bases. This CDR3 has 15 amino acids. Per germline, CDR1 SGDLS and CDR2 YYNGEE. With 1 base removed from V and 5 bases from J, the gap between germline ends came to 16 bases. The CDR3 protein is CASSVNGRPLDEQYF. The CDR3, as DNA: TGTGCCAGCAGCGTAAACGGGAGACCTCTCGACGAGCAGTACTTC.

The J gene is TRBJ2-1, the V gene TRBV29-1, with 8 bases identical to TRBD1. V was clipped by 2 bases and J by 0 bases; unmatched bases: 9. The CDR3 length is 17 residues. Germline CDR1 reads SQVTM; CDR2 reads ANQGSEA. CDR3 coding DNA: TGCAGCGTTGAAAAGGCGCAGGGGGCCAGCTCCTACAATGAGCAGTTCTTC. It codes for CSVEKAQGASSYNEQFF.

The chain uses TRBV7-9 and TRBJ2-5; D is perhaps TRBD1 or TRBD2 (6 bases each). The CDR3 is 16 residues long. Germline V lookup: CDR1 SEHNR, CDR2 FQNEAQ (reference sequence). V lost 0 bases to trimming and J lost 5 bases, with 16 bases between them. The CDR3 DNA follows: TGTGCCAGCAGCTTAGCGGGGGCCAGGGAGGTGGAGACCCAGTACTTC. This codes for CASSLAGAREVETQYF.

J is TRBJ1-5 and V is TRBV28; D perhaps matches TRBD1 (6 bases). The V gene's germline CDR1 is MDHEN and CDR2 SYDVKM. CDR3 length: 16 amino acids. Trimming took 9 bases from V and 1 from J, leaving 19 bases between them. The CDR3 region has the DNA TGTGCCAGTCATAGAAGACAGGTTTGGAGCAATCAGCCCCAGCATTTT. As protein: CASHRRQVWSNQPQHF.

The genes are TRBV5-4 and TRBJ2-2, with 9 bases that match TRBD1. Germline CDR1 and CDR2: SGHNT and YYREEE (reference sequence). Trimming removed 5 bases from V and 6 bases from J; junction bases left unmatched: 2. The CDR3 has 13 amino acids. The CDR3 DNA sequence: TGTGCCAGCAGTTGGACAGGGGCCGGGGAGCTGTTTTTT. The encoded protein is CASSWTGAGELFF. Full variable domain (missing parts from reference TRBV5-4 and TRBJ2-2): ETGVTQSPTHLIKTRGQQVTLRCSSQSGHNTVSWYQQALGQGPQFIFQYYREEENGRGNFPPRFSGLQFPNYSSELNVNALELDDSALYLCASSWTGAGELFFGEGSRLTVL.

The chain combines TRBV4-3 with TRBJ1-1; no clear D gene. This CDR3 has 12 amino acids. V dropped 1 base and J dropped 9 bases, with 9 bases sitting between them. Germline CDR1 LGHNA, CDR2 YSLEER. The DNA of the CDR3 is TGCGCCAGCAGCCAAGTGGGGAGTCAAGCTTTCTTT. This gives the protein CASSQVGSQAFF.

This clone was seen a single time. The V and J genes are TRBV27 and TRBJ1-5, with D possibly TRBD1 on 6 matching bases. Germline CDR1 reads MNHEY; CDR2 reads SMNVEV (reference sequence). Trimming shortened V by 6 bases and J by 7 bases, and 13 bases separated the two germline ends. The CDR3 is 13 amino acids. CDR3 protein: CASSQGIRQPQHF. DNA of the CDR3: TGTGCCAGCAGCCAGGGGATCCGGCAGCCCCAGCATTTT.

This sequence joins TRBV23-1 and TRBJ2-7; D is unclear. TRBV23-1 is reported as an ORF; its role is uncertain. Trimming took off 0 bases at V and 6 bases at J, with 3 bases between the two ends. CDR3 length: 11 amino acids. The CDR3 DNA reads TGCGCCAGCAGTCAATCAGGCGAGCAGTACTTC. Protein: CASSQSGEQYF.

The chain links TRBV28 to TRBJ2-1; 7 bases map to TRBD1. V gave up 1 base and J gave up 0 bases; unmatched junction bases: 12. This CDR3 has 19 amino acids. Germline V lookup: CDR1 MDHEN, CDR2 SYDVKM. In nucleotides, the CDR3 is TGTGCCAGCAGTTTATACCCTACTGACAGGGAGAGCTCCTACAATGAGCAGTTCTTC. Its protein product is CASSLYPTDRESSYNEQFF.

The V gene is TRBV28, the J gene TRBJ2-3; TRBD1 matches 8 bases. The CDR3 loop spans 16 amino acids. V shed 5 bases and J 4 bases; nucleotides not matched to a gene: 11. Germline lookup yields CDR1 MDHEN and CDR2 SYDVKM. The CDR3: CASSTPGQGEADTQYF. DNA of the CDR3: TGTGCCAGCAGTACACCTGGACAGGGTGAGGCAGATACGCAGTATTTT.

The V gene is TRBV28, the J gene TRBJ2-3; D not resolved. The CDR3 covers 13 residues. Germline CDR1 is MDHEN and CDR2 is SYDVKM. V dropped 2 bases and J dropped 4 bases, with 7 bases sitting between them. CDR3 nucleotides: TGTGCCAGCAGTTTAAGTGTCTCAGATACGCAGTATTTT. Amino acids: CASSLSVSDTQYF. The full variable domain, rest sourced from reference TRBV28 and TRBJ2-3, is DVKVTQSSRYLVKRTGEKVFLECVQDMDHENMFWYRQDPGLGLRLIYFSYDVKMKEKGDIPEGYSVSREKKERFSLILESASTNQTSMYLCASSLSVSDTQYFGPGTRLTVL.

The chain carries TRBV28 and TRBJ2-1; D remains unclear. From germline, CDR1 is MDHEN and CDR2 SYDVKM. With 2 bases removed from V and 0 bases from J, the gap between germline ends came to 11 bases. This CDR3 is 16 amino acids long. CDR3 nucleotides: TGTGCCAGCAGTTTAATCGGCTTAAGCTCCTACAATGAGCAGTTCTTC. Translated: CASSLIGLSSYNEQFF. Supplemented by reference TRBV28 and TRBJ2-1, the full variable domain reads DVKVTQSSRYLVKRTGEKVFLECVQDMDHENMFWYRQDPGLGLRLIYFSYDVKMKEKGDIPEGYSVSREKKERFSLILESASTNQTSMYLCASSLIGLSSYNEQFFGPGTRLTVL.

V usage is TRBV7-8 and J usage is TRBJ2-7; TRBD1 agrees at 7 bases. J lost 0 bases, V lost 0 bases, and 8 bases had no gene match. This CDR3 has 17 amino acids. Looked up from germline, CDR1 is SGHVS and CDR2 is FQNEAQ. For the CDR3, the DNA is TGTGCCAGCAGCTTAGCGCTAGTCAGGGGGTCCTCCTACGAGCAGTACTTC. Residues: CASSLALVRGSSYEQYF. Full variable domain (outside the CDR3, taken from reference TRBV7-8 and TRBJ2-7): GAGVSQSPRYKVAKRGQDVALRCDPISGHVSLFWYQQALGQGPEFLTYFQNEAQLDKSGLPSDRFFAERPEGSVSTLKIQRTQQEDSAVYLCASSLALVRGSSYEQYFGPGTRLTVT.

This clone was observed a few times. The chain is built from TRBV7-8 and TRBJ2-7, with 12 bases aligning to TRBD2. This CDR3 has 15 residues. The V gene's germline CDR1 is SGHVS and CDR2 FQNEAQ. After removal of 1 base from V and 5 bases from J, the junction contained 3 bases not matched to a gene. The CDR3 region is CASSLGTSGAHEQYF. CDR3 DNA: TGTGCCAGCAGCTTAGGGACTAGCGGGGCCCACGAGCAGTACTTC.

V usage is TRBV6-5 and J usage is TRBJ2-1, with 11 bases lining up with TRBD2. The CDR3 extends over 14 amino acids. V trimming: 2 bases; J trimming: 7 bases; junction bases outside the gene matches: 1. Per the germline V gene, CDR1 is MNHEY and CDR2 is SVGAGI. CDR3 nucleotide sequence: TGTGCCAGCAGTTACGTAGCGGGGGGGAATGAGCAGTTCTTC. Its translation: CASSYVAGGNEQFF.

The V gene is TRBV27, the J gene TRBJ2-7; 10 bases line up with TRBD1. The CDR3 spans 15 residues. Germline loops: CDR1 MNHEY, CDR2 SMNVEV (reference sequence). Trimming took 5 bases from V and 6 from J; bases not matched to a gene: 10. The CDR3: CASSLGTGARGEQYF. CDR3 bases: TGTGCCAGCAGTCTCGGGACAGGGGCCAGGGGCGAGCAGTACTTC.

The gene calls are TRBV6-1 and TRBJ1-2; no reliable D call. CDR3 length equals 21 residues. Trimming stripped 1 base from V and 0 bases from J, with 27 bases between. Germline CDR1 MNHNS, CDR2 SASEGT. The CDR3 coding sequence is TGTGCCAGCAGTGAAGACTGGGGTAGAACGATTAGGACTCGAACTAACTATGGCTACACCTTC. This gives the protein CASSEDWGRTIRTRTNYGYTF.

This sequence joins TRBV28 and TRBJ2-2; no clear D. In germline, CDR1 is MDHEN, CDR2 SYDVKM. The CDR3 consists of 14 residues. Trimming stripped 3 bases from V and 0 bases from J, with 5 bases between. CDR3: CASSFRANTGELFF. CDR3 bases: TGTGCCAGCAGTTTTCGCGCGAACACCGGGGAGCTGTTTTTT.

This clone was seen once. The CDR3 DNA sequence: TGTGCCAGCAGTTACAGGAGCTCCTACGAGCAGTACTTC. It translates to CASSYRSSYEQYF. The chain has TRBV27 and TRBJ2-7, with D possibly matching TRBD1 (5 bases). Germline V CDR1 and CDR2: MNHEY, SMNVEV (reference sequence). CDR3 length: 13 amino acids. V was trimmed by 4 bases and J by 0 bases, leaving 7 bases between them.

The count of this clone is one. The CDR3 sequence is CASSLGGSYNEQFF. CDR3 nucleotide sequence: TGTGCCAGCAGCTTAGGTGGGAGTTACAATGAGCAGTTCTTC. The V gene is TRBV11-3, the J gene TRBJ2-1; weak D call: TRBD2 (5 bases). The V gene's germline CDR1 is SGHNT and CDR2 YENEEA. V shed 1 base and J shed 4 bases, with 8 bases lying between them. The CDR3 runs to 14 residues.

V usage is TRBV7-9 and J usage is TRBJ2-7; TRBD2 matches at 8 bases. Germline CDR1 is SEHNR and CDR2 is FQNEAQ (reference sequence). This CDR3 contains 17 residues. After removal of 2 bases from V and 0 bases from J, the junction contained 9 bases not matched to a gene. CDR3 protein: CASSLWGREVLSYEQYF. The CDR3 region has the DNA TGTGCCAGCAGCTTATGGGGGCGGGAGGTCCTCTCCTACGAGCAGTACTTC.

CDR3 nucleotides: TGCAGCGTAGGACAGGTCGACAATGAGCAGTTCTTC. The encoded protein is CSVGQVDNEQFF. The V call is TRBV29-1, the J call TRBJ2-1, with 7 bases identical to TRBD1. CDR1 is SQVTM, CDR2 ANQGSEA, per germline. CDR3 length: 12 residues. Losses at the gene ends were 6 bases for V and 5 bases for J; bases not matched to a gene: 4.